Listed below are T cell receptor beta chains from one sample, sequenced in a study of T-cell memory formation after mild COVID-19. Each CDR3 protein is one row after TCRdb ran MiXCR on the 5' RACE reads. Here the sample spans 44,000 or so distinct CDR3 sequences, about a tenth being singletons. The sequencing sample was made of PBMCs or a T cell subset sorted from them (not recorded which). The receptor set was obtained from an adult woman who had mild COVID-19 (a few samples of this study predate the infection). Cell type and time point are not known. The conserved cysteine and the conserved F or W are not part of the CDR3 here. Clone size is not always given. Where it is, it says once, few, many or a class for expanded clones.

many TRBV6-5 ASSYSTQGGYEQY
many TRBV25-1 ASSSIGGYNSPLH
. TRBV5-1 ASSLSSGELF
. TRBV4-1 ASSQVWQGNSYEQY
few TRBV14 ASSQYRSPGNTIY
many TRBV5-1 ASSLASGNVEQF
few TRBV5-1 ASSLAWAEAGELF
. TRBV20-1 SARGVSSQSEAF
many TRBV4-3 ASSQVAWEGYNEQF
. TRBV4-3 ASSQDRGQPQH
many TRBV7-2 ASSLVGGEQF
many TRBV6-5 ASSSRAGVGHTQY
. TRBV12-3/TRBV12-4 ATSRSGGAPPLH
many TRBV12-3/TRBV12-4 ASSLRLGDTQY
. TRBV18 ASSPDRGGNQPQH
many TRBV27 ASAGTPYYEQY
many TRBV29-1 SVRPPGSQETQY
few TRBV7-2 ASSLSGADSSTDTQY
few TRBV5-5 ASSLDWVYEQY
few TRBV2 ASSEAQQN
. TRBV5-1 ASSSPKGTSSTYEQY
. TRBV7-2 ASSLSGEPYSPLH
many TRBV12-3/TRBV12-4 ASSLTLGNTIY
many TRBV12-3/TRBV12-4 ASSAGLFNTGELF
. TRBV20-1 SARGTGRNTEAF
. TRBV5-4 ASSLERRNNVGTEAF
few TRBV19 ASSTGTSGVTGELF
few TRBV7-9 ASSLSRGTTEAF
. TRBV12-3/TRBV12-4 ASSSRGAGNTIY
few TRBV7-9 ASSWNNEQF
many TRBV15 ATSRDRGEEETQY
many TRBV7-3 ASSAVEADTQY
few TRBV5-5 ASSRDRGQETQY
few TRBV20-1 SAPGQGFKEQY
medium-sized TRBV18 ASSPPGTDVLYEQY
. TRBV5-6 ASSSSSGKNQPQH
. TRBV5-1 ASSLSRGGVYEQY
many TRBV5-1 ASRRTGVDEQF
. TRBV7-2 ASTLSVYGARGYGYT
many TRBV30 AWSAGTVGTYEQY
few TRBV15 ATTPEVNTEAF
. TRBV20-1 SARTSGRIISNYEQY
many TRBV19 ASSPNSWSYEQY
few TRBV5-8 ASSSAPGTGGFPGELF
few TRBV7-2 ASSPRGTQETQY
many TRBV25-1 ASSLSIAGGSYNEQF
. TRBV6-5 ASTFLQGNTEAF
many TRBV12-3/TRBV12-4 ASRPGQGYQPQH
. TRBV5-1 ASSWGDRHQETQY
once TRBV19 ASSIRRSSGSNTGELF
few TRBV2 ASVRQGSEAF
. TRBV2 ASRKGTENTGELF
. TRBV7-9 ASSPGLRGNYGYT
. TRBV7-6 ASSWLGSGTNTGELF
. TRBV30 AWGRDTQY
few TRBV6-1 ASSPGENTEAF
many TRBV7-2 ASSLVLGAGAHGYT
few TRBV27 ASSLRRRDRSTDTQY
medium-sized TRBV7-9 ASSFPGTEAF
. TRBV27 ASSTHPGVFGTYEQY